This T cell receptor beta chain was recovered during a study of early T cells in non-severe SARS-CoV-2 infection. The V end was cut by 0 bases, the J end by 1 base, with 15 bases between. This CDR3 region has 17 residues. The V gene's germline CDR1 is ENHRY and CDR2 SYGVKD. Researchers attached unique molecular identifiers to individual cDNA molecules. TCRdb processed the 5' RACE reads anew with MiXCR; each CDR3 protein has one entry. Of about 28,000 distinct CDR3 sequences in the sample, less than 6.5% are singletons; the top ten hold over 2.5%. At least ten counts were recorded for this clonotype. The clonotype comes from an adult who was a healthcare worker with PCR-confirmed SARS-CoV-2 infection or an uninfected control (not recorded which). The sample taken for sequencing was whole blood. This rearrangement joins TRBV10-3 to TRBJ1-1; TRBD1 is a possible D gene (5 bases). The CDR3 DNA follows: TGTGCCATCAGTGAGTCTCAGCAGGGAACGGAGAACACTGAAGCTTTCTTT. It is translated as CAISESQQGTENTEAFF.